Included here is one T cell receptor beta chain sequence, with context. Its antigen remains unidentified. Cultured CD4+ T cells had their DNA profiled by the Oncomine TCR Beta short-read assay. The genomic DNA was obtained from cultured CD4+ T cells by extraction with the QIAamp micro DNA kit. Via MiXCR, TCRdb re-called the PCR reads, giving one row per CDR3 protein. The sample lists fewer than 15,000 distinct CDR3 sequences, under 75% occurring once. The sample originates from a study of vaccination and CD4 T cells after COVID-19. Study-level results: Early post-infection timepoints were not included, and relatively few convalescent patients were studied. The great majority, 304 of 307 vaccine-specific clones, proved spike mono-reactive in convalescent patients.

Treatment of the sample: approximately 9-day PBMC culture with coronavirus spike peptide pools or control peptides (ViraFEST assay). ViraFEST grew antigen-specific T cells using peptide pools, then sequenced TCRs. CDR1 DFQATT and CDR2 SNEGSKA come from the germline V gene (reference sequence). CDR3 size: 16 residues. The V end was cut by 3 bases, the J end by 0 bases, with 12 bases between. The chain carries TRBV20-1 and TRBJ1-6; D remains ambiguous. This TCR was recovered from a human donor who had recovered from COVID-19. Material: CD4+ T cells from blood, cultured in vitro. The CDR3 DNA follows: TGCAGTGCTAGTTGGAACCGACGCTCCTATAATTCACCCCTCCACTTT. Protein sequence: CSASWNRRSYNSPLHF.